Below, 7 T cell receptor beta chains from the same sample are listed, as sequenced in a study of OX40 agonist ivuxolimab in advanced cancers. Profiling relied on immunoSEQ multiplex PCR, and the TCRdb table lists in-frame clones only, not all of them. Of tens of thousands of clones listed, 81% are singletons. The source material was CD4+ or CD8+ T cells sorted from blood, sampled in a trial of the OX40 agonist ivuxolimab. The origin of the receptors is an adult with an advanced solid tumor such as melanoma, head and neck, liver or kidney cancer.

With respect to this clone: A much larger clonotype is one base distant, so this may be a read error. The CDR3 does not end in the conserved phenylalanine or tryptophan, so this is likely a read error. The CDR3 loop is CASSHSGLTNYGYTS. The CDR3 DNA reads as TGTGCCAGCAGCCATTCCGGGCTGACTAACTATGGCTACACCTCC. V usage is TRBV4-2 and J usage is TRBJ1-2; D unclear. Germline assignment: CDR1 LGHNA and CDR2 YNFKEQ. V was trimmed by 3 bases and J by 0 bases, leaving 11 bases between them. The CDR3 runs to 15 residues.

The chain couples TRBV11-3 to TRBJ2-7, with D tentatively TRBD1 or TRBD2 (7 bases each). Deletions cut 4 bases from V and 6 bases from J, with 16 bases between. This CDR3 is 14 amino acids long. Per the germline V gene, CDR1 is SGHNT and CDR2 is YENEEA. In nucleotides, the CDR3 is TGTGCCAGCAGCTCCAGGGGGGGGATCGCCGAGCAGTACTTC. Protein product: CASSSRGGIAEQYF.

The rearrangement links TRBV29-1 to TRBJ1-2, with D perhaps TRBD1 (5 bases). V was shortened by 8 bases and J by 7 bases, with 17 bases between the two germline ends. The CDR3 is 12 amino acids. Germline-derived CDR1 and CDR2 are SQVTM and ANQGSEA. CDR3 nucleotide sequence: TGCAGCACCCTTATTGGGGGAGCTGGCTACACCTTC. Translation gives CSTLIGGAGYTF.

V is TRBV25-1 and J is TRBJ2-6; D is unclear. The CDR3 is 15 amino acids. Germline loops: CDR1 MGHDK, CDR2 SYGVNS. V lost 6 bases and J 0 bases, leaving 9 bases between the germline ends. The CDR3 coding sequence is TGTGCCAGCAGCGTCGACACCTCTGGGGCCAACGTCCTGACTTTC. This codes for CASSVDTSGANVLTF. The full variable domain, in which reference TRBV25-1 and TRBJ2-6 provide the parts outside the CDR3, is EADIYQTPRYLVIGTGKKITLECSQTMGHDKMYWYQQDPGMELHLIHYSYGVNSTEKGDLSSESTVSRIRTEHFPLTLESARPSHTSQYLCASSVDTSGANVLTFGAGSRLTVL.

The chain combines TRBV5-6 with TRBJ2-1, with 8 bases lining up with TRBD2. CDR1 SGHDT and CDR2 YYEEEE come from the germline V gene. J gave up 7 bases and V 0 bases, and 6 bases lay outside the gene matches. The CDR3 contains 15 residues. CDR3 residues: CASSLAGGFENEQFF. For the CDR3, the DNA is TGTGCCAGCAGCTTGGCGGGGGGGTTTGAGAATGAGCAGTTCTTC.

The rearrangement links TRBV9 to TRBJ2-1; D is tentatively TRBD1 or TRBD2 (5 bases each). There are 15 residues in the CDR3. CDR1 is SGDLS and CDR2 is YYNGEE in the germline V gene. V lost 4 bases, J lost 3 bases, and 14 bases lay in between. The CDR3 DNA is TGTGCCAGCAGCCCCCGGGACCTCGACTACAATGAGCAGTTCTTC. It specifies CASSPRDLDYNEQFF.

The rearrangement uses TRBV14 and TRBJ1-1; no reliable D call. CDR1 and CDR2 from the germline V gene are SGHDN and FVKESK. Deletions cut 1 base from V and 9 bases from J, with 9 bases between. The CDR3 is 12 residues long. In DNA, the CDR3 is TGTGCCAGCAGCCAAGTGGAGGCAAAAGCTTTCTTT. Protein sequence: CASSQVEAKAFF.